The entry below describes one TCR beta chain. Its target antigen remains unknown. Base-call qualities are not available, and no considerably larger clone is one nucleotide away. The entry originates in a study of metastatic and nonmetastatic thyroid tumors (dated by TCRdb to 2018 to 2021). For the wider study: Repertoires from peripheral blood and from tumor or nodule tissue samples of malignant and benign thyroid patients were compared. Study-wide findings and limitations: In both blood and tumor samples, malignant tumors were reported to have significantly higher TCR beta diversity than benign nodules.

The germline V gene encodes CDR1 SGHTA and CDR2 FQGTGA. From the cysteine through the phenylalanine, the CDR3 covers 13 amino acids. The kept DNA is CDR3 alone, 39 bases in frame from the first base. V is clipped by 2 bases and J by 7 bases, and the sequence between their germline boundaries is 12 bases long. Preparation of the library involved PCR. The instrument was an Illumina HiSeq 4000. High-throughput sequencing was used to profile the TCR beta-chain CDR3 region of every patient. The published analysis was carried out like this. CDR3 differences across clinicopathological groups were used to build a classifier for discriminating distant-metastatic papillary thyroid cancer patients. Repertoire diversity was assessed with the Shannon index, and tumor-blood repertoire similarity with the Morisita-Horn index. Clones were called with MiXCR by TCRdb after fastp trimmed the public reads at Q25, and only in-frame beta chains were retained. The V and J calls here are based on TCRdb, not the publication. This sample has around 37,000 clones in its table, and more than 20% of those were observed once. Of the sample, 15% to 17% is held by the ten largest clones.

No treatment had been received by any patient before thyroid surgery. Patient clinical samples collected from the early 2010s to the late 2010s were retrospectively analysed using T-cell receptor beta sequencing. The sequenced sample was blood. This clonotype was obtained from a female donor with papillary thyroid cancer or a benign thyroid nodule (not recorded which). Some clones in this sample may be carry-over from other donors' samples. The V and J segments used are TRBV7-3 and TRBJ2-7, with the D gene too uncertain to name. In nucleotides, the sequence is TGTGCCAGCAGCTTAGGCGAGTACTGGGAGCAGTACTTC. It specifies CASSLGEYWEQYF.